These T cell receptor beta chains were read from a single sample in a study of beta chain features in type 1 diabetes. The data were produced by immunoSEQ multiplex PCR, yet TCRdb's version contains in-frame clones alone and is incomplete. Among around 600,000 clones listed, roughly 12% were seen once. Sequencing input: naive CD4+ T cells from blood. These receptors all come from a man aged 30-40 years with type 1 diabetes. Each CDR3 is given with its conserved first and last residue. The D gene is left open where the match is weak. Size tells how often a clone was seen (once, few, many) or the class of an expanded clone, and some rows leave it out.

abundance: few; j_gene: TRBJ2-7; d_gene: TRBD2; v_gene: TRBV19; CDR3aa: CASSRLAGAAYEQYF; CDR3nt: TGTGCCAGTAGTCGTTTAGCGGGGGCCGCTTACGAGCAGTACTTC
abundance: NA; j_gene: TRBJ1-5; d_gene: NA; v_gene: TRBV28; CDR3aa: CASNSRDQPQHF; CDR3nt: TGTGCCAGCAACAGCAGGGATCAGCCCCAGCATTTT
abundance: few; j_gene: TRBJ2-1; d_gene: NA; v_gene: TRBV2; CDR3aa: CASSEGVSPSNEQFF; CDR3nt: TGTGCCAGCAGTGAAGGTGTTAGCCCAAGCAATGAGCAGTTCTTC
abundance: NA; j_gene: TRBJ1-2; d_gene: TRBD1; v_gene: TRBV25-1; CDR3aa: CASSPQGVGGGYTF; CDR3nt: TGTGCCAGCAGTCCACAGGGGGTAGGCGGTGGCTACACCTTC
abundance: few; j_gene: TRBJ1-2; d_gene: NA; v_gene: TRBV29-1; CDR3aa: CSVGPRVAYGYTF; CDR3nt: TGCAGCGTTGGACCCCGGGTCGCCTACGGCTACACCTTC
abundance: NA; j_gene: TRBJ1-6; d_gene: NA; v_gene: TRBV9; CDR3aa: CASSVTEGAYNSPLHF; CDR3nt: TGTGCCAGCAGCGTCACGGAAGGGGCCTATAATTCACCCCTCCACTTT
abundance: NA; j_gene: TRBJ2-3; d_gene: NA; v_gene: TRBV5-6; CDR3aa: CASSLGWASVTDTQYF; CDR3nt: TGTGCCAGCAGCTTGGGATGGGCGTCAGTCACAGATACGCAGTATTTT
abundance: NA; j_gene: TRBJ2-5; d_gene: TRBD1; v_gene: TRBV30; CDR3aa: CAWSFGGTGGKTQYF; CDR3nt: TGTGCCTGGAGTTTCGGCGGGACAGGGGGAAAGACCCAGTACTTC
abundance: few; j_gene: TRBJ1-4; d_gene: NA; v_gene: TRBV7-9; CDR3aa: CASSVSATNEKLFF; CDR3nt: TGTGCCAGCAGCGTATCTGCAACTAATGAAAAACTGTTTTTT
abundance: NA; j_gene: TRBJ2-5; d_gene: TRBD2; v_gene: TRBV7-2; CDR3aa: CASTLWGGNQETQYF; CDR3nt: TGTGCCAGCACCCTCTGGGGGGGGAACCAAGAGACCCAGTACTTC
abundance: few; j_gene: TRBJ2-1; d_gene: NA; v_gene: TRBV5-6; CDR3aa: CASSLQGLEQFF; CDR3nt: TGTGCCAGCAGCTTACAGGGACTTGAGCAGTTCTTC
abundance: NA; j_gene: TRBJ2-3; d_gene: TRBD2; v_gene: TRBV30; CDR3aa: CAWSGAGFTDTQYF; CDR3nt: TGTGCCTGGAGTGGAGCGGGGTTCACAGATACGCAGTATTTT
abundance: NA; j_gene: TRBJ1-5; d_gene: TRBD1; v_gene: TRBV5-4; CDR3aa: CASSLGTGYGQPQHF; CDR3nt: TGTGCCAGCAGCTTGGGGACAGGGTATGGTCAGCCCCAGCATTTT
abundance: NA; j_gene: TRBJ1-2; d_gene: TRBD1; v_gene: TRBV27; CDR3aa: CASSFTQGANYGYTF; CDR3nt: TGTGCCAGCAGTTTCACCCAGGGGGCTAACTATGGCTACACCTTC
abundance: few; j_gene: TRBJ2-1; d_gene: TRBD1; v_gene: TRBV6-6; CDR3aa: CASSFQGARGEQFF; CDR3nt: TGTGCCAGCAGTTTTCAGGGGGCGCGGGGTGAGCAGTTCTTC
abundance: NA; j_gene: TRBJ2-3; d_gene: TRBD2; v_gene: TRBV5-1; CDR3aa: CASSLVLAGRTDTQYF; CDR3nt: TGCGCCAGCAGCTTGGTATTAGCGGGGCGCACAGATACGCAGTATTTT
abundance: NA; j_gene: TRBJ2-3; d_gene: NA; v_gene: TRBV28; CDR3aa: CASSYGTHSVTDTQYF; CDR3nt: TGTGCCAGCAGTTACGGGACTCACTCTGTCACAGATACGCAGTATTTT
abundance: NA; j_gene: TRBJ1-5; d_gene: NA; v_gene: TRBV6-1; CDR3aa: CASSEAERSNQPQHF; CDR3nt: TGTGCCAGCAGTGAAGCTGAGCGTAGCAATCAGCCCCAGCATTTT
abundance: few; j_gene: TRBJ1-4; d_gene: NA; v_gene: TRBV7-8; CDR3aa: CASSLSMEKLFF; CDR3nt: TGTGCCAGCAGCTTAAGCATGGAAAAACTGTTTTTT
abundance: few; j_gene: TRBJ2-5; d_gene: NA; v_gene: TRBV2; CDR3aa: CASSEGTLQETQYF; CDR3nt: TGTGCCAGCAGTGAAGGGACACTCCAAGAGACCCAGTACTTC
abundance: few; j_gene: TRBJ1-4; d_gene: NA; v_gene: TRBV7-6; CDR3aa: CASSLVPGATNEKLFF; CDR3nt: TGTGCCAGCAGCTTAGTTCCGGGCGCAACTAATGAAAAACTGTTTTTT
abundance: few; j_gene: TRBJ2-5; d_gene: TRBD1; v_gene: TRBV10-3; CDR3aa: CAIRGQQETQYF; CDR3nt: TGTGCCATCAGGGGACAGCAAGAGACCCAGTACTTC
abundance: NA; j_gene: TRBJ2-5; d_gene: NA; v_gene: TRBV6-5; CDR3aa: CASSKGLVMWTQYF; CDR3nt: TGTGCCAGCAGTAAGGGACTGGTGATGTGGACCCAGTACTTC
abundance: NA; j_gene: TRBJ2-7; d_gene: TRBD2; v_gene: TRBV11-3; CDR3aa: CASTGGAGEQYF; CDR3nt: TGTGCCAGCACCGGGGGGGCCGGCGAGCAGTACTTC
abundance: few; j_gene: TRBJ2-3; d_gene: NA; v_gene: TRBV10-3; CDR3aa: CAIRLGGDDTQYF; CDR3nt: TGTGCCATCAGGTTAGGGGGGGACGATACGCAGTATTTT
abundance: NA; j_gene: TRBJ2-6; d_gene: TRBD1; v_gene: TRBV4-3; CDR3aa: CASSRSPRARGLSGGANVLTF; CDR3nt: TGCGCCAGCAGCCGAAGTCCACGGGCCAGGGGGCTATCCGGTGGGGCCAACGTCCTGACTTTC
abundance: few; j_gene: TRBJ1-1; d_gene: NA; v_gene: TRBV6-5; CDR3aa: CASSYSAAKNTEAFF; CDR3nt: TGTGCCAGCAGTTACTCGGCAGCTAAAAACACTGAAGCTTTCTTT
abundance: NA; j_gene: TRBJ2-3; d_gene: NA; v_gene: TRBV7-2; CDR3aa: CASSLVGGTDTQYF; CDR3nt: TGTGCCAGCAGCTTAGTGGGCGGCACAGATACGCAGTATTTT
abundance: few; j_gene: TRBJ1-6; d_gene: TRBD1; v_gene: TRBV30; CDR3aa: CAWDSWDRNSPLHF; CDR3nt: TGTGCCTGGGACTCATGGGACAGAAATTCACCCCTCCACTTT
abundance: NA; j_gene: TRBJ1-4; d_gene: NA; v_gene: TRBV4-3; CDR3aa: CASSQGQSNEKLFF; CDR3nt: TGCGCCAGCAGCCAAGGACAGTCTAATGAAAAACTGTTTTTT
abundance: few; j_gene: TRBJ2-7; d_gene: NA; v_gene: TRBV5-1; CDR3aa: CASSTGTLTYEQYF; CDR3nt: TGCGCCAGCAGCACCGGGACGCTCACCTACGAGCAGTACTTC
abundance: NA; j_gene: TRBJ2-3; d_gene: TRBD1; v_gene: TRBV11-2; CDR3aa: CASSFPSRQGSGYF; CDR3nt: TGTGCCAGCAGCTTCCCCTCAAGACAGGGGTCAGGATATTTT
abundance: NA; j_gene: TRBJ2-1; d_gene: TRBD1; v_gene: TRBV5-1; CDR3aa: CASSLDGTEYNEQFF; CDR3nt: TGCGCCAGCAGCTTGGATGGGACAGAATACAATGAGCAGTTCTTC
abundance: NA; j_gene: TRBJ2-7; d_gene: NA; v_gene: TRBV7-9; CDR3aa: CASSKGGDTYEQYF; CDR3nt: TGTGCCAGCAGCAAGGGAGGGGACACCTACGAGCAGTACTTC
abundance: NA; j_gene: TRBJ2-3; d_gene: TRBD2; v_gene: TRBV4-2; CDR3aa: CASSRRTSGTDTQYF; CDR3nt: TGTGCCAGCAGCCGAAGGACTAGCGGCACAGATACGCAGTATTTT
abundance: few; j_gene: TRBJ2-1; d_gene: NA; v_gene: TRBV29-1; CDR3aa: CSAKYGGPLSYNEQFF; CDR3nt: TGCAGCGCCAAGTACGGGGGGCCCCTCTCCTACAATGAGCAGTTCTTC
abundance: few; j_gene: TRBJ1-5; d_gene: NA; v_gene: TRBV7-2; CDR3aa: CASSLRRQSNQPQHF; CDR3nt: TGTGCCAGCAGCTTACGCCGACAGAGCAATCAGCCCCAGCATTTT